This record concerns one T cell receptor delta chain sequence. Its antigen is not identified. RNA was extracted from the cells and then reverse transcribed. Multiplex PCR used pooled V-gene forward primers and a constant-region reverse primer to amplify CDR3s. TCRdb re-identified clones in the multiplex PCR reads via CATT. Of more than 50,000 delta-chain clones in the sample, about 16% were seen once. The source of the sample is a study of Vδ1+ human thymocytes. Purity of the sorted Vdelta1+ thymocytes ranged from 98% to 99.6%. Study results and limitations: Thymic delta-chain repertoires held roughly 20% Vdelta2 sequences and few Vdelta3, despite high sort purity. Thymic TRG and TRD repertoires appeared highly polyclonal, with Gaussian CDR3 length distributions.

Trimming took off 7 bases at V and 1 base at J, with 10 bases between the two ends. CDR1 TSWWSYY and CDR2 QGS come from the germline V gene. The CDR3 has 13 amino acids. This receptor was taken from a boy younger than two who had congenital heart surgery. The rearrangement joins TRDV1 to TRDJ1, with D perhaps matching TRDD3 (6 bases). Specimen: Vdelta1+ gamma-delta thymocytes from the thymus. Sample subset: FACS-sorted CD3+ TCRalphabeta- TCRVdelta1+ TCRVdelta2- thymocytes. The CDR3 loop is CALVEDTTDKLIF. CDR3 nucleotides: TGTGCTCTTGTAGAGGATACCACCGATAAACTCATCTTT.